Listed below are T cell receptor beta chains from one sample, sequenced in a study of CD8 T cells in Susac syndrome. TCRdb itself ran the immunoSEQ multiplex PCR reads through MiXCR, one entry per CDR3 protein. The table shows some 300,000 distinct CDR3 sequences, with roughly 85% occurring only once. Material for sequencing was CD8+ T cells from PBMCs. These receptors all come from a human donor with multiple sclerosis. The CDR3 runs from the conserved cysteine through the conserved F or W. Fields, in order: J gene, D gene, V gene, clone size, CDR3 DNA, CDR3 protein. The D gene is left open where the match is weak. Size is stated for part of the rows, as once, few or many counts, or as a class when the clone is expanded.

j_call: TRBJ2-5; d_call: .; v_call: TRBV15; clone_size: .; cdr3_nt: TGTGCCACCAGCAGTCGGGGACTCCAAGAGACCCAGTACTTC; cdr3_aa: CATSSRGLQETQYF
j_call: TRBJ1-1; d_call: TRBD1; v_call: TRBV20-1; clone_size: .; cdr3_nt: TGCAGTGCTGGACAGGGGGCCACTGAAGCTTTCTTT; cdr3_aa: CSAGQGATEAFF
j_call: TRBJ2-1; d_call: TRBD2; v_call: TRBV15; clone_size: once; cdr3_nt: TGTGCCACCAGCGTAACTCCTAGCGGGAGGGGGAATGAGCAGTTCTTC; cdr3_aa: CATSVTPSGRGNEQFF
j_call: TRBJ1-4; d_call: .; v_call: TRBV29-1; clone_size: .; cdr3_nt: TGCAGCGCTGGGAGGGACTTGGAAAAACTGTTTTTT; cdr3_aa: CSAGRDLEKLFF
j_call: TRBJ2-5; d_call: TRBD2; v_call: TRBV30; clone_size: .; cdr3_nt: TGTGCCTGGAGTGTACATCCGGGACTAGCGGGAGAGGCTAGGAGGAGAGAGACCCAGTACTTC; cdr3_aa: CAWSVHPGLAGEARRRETQYF
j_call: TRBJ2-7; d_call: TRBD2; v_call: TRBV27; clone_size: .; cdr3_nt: TGTGCCAGCACAACTAGCGGGAGGGCTTACGAGCAGTACTTC; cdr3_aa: CASTTSGRAYEQYF
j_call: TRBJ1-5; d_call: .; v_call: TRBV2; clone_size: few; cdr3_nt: TGTGCCAGCAGTGAAGCACCAGCTAGCAATCAGCCCCAGCATTTT; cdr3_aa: CASSEAPASNQPQHF
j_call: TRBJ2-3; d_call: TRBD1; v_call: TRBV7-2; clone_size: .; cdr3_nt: TGTGCCAGCGTCCTTAACAGGGGGCTTAGCACAGATACGCAGTATTTT; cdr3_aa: CASVLNRGLSTDTQYF
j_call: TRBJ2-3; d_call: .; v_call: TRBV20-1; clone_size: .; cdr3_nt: TGCAGTGCTAGAGATTATTTTGACTTAACAGATACGCAGTATTTT; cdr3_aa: CSARDYFDLTDTQYF
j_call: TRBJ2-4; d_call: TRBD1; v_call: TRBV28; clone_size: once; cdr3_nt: TGTGCCAGCAGCCCCCCGAAGACAGGGGGCTTCATTCAGTACTTC; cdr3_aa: CASSPPKTGGFIQYF
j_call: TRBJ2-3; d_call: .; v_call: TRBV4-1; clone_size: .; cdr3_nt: TGCGCCAGCAGCCACGACCGGGCTTCAGATACGCAGTATTTT; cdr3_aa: CASSHDRASDTQYF
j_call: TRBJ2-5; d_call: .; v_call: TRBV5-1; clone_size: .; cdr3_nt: TGCGCCAGCAGCTTTCGAGGACCCCAAGAGACCCAGTACTTC; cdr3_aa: CASSFRGPQETQYF
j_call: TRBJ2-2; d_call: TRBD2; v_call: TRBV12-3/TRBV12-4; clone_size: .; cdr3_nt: TGTGCCAGCTACTCTAGCGGGAGAAAGGAGTCCGGGGAGCTGTTTTTT; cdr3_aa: CASYSSGRKESGELFF
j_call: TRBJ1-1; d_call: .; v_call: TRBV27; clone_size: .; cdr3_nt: TGTGCCAGCAGTTTACGGCGGGGGATGAACACTGAAGCTTTCTTT; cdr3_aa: CASSLRRGMNTEAFF
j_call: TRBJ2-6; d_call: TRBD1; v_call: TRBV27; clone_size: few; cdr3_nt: TGTGCCAGCAGTTCCGGGACAGGGGTTGGGGCCAACGTCCTGACTTTC; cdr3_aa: CASSSGTGVGANVLTF
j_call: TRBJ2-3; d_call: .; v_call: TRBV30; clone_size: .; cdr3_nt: TGTGCCTGGAGTGTACCCAGGGGAGATACGCAGTATTTT; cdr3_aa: CAWSVPRGDTQYF
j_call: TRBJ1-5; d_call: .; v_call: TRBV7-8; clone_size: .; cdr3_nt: TGTGCCAGCAGCTTAGGGTTAGAGGCGGGGCCCCAGCATTTT; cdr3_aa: CASSLGLEAGPQHF
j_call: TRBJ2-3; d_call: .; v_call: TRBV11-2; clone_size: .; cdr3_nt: TGTGCCAGCAGCATGTCAGGACAGTCTAGCACAGATACGCAGTATTTT; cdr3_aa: CASSMSGQSSTDTQYF
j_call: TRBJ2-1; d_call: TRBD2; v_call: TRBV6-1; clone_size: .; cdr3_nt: TGTGCCAGCAGTGCCGGGAGGTCTCTGGGGAATGAGCAGTTCTTC; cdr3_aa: CASSAGRSLGNEQFF
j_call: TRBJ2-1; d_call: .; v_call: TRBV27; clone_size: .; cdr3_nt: TGTGCCAGCAGTCCGGGGACTAGGGACAGCTCCTACAATGAGCAGTTCTTC; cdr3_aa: CASSPGTRDSSYNEQFF
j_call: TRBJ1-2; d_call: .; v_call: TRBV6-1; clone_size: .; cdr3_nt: TGTGCCAGCAGTGTTACACGCGGCGGCTACACCTTC; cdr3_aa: CASSVTRGGYTF
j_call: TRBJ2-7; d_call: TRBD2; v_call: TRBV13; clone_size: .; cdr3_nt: TGTGCCGGCAGCTTACCTAGCGGGCCTTACGAGCAGTACTTC; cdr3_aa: CAGSLPSGPYEQYF
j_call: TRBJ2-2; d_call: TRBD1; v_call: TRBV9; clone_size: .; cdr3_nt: TGTGCCAGCAGCGGCTACAAGGCAGGGGGTCTCGGGGAGCTGTTTTTT; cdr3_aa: CASSGYKAGGLGELFF
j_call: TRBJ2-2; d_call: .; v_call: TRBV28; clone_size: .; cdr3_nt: TGTGCCAGCAGTTTATGGAGGTGGGGACCCCAGGATGGGCTGTTTTTT; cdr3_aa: CASSLWRWGPQDGLFF
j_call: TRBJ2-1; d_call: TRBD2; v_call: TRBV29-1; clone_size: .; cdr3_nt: TGCAGCGTTGAGGGCCTAGCGGGTTCCTACAATGAGCAGTTCTTC; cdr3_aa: CSVEGLAGSYNEQFF
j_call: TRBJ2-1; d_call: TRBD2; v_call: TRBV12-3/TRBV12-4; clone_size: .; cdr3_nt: TGTGCCAGCAGTTTAAGACTAGCGGGACGCGATGGCAATGAGCAGTTCTTC; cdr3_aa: CASSLRLAGRDGNEQFF
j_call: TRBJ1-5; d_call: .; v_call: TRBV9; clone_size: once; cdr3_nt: TGTGCCAGCAGTGGGGGGGCCTTCAATCAGCCCCAGCATTTT; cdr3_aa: CASSGGAFNQPQHF
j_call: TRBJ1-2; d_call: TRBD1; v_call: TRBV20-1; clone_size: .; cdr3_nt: TGCAGTGCTATAGTCCCAGGGATCGAAAGGGGGCCAGGGCATGGCTACACCTTC; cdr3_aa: CSAIVPGIERGPGHGYTF
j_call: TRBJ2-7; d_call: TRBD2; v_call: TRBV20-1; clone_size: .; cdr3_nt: TGCAGTGCTGGGACTAGCGGGGACTCCTACGAGCAGTACTTC; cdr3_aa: CSAGTSGDSYEQYF
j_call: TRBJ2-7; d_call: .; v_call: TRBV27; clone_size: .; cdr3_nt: TGTGCCAGCAGTCCCTTCGGGCGGGACACAGGAGGACCCTACGAGCAGTACTTC; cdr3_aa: CASSPFGRDTGGPYEQYF